Each of the 15 T cell receptor beta chains below was sequenced from the same sample in a study of T cell repertoires in cytomegalovirus infection (dated by TCRdb to about 2019). The instrument was an Illumina HiSeq 1500. TCRdb took the public reads, trimmed them with fastp at Q25, ran MiXCR for clone calling and kept in-frame beta chains. Each CDR3 protein gets just one entry, which takes the most common genes and DNA from the rows behind it. The sample includes about 490,000 distinct CDR3 sequences, with over 9% observed a single time. In total, the top ten clones hold 10% of the sample. The sample was PBMCs. Receptor source: a human donor in good health (CMV status not recorded). Some clones in this sample may be carry-over from other donors' samples.

This clonotype was seen many times. The chain uses TRBV7-3 and TRBJ2-1; the match to TRBD2 covers 10 bases. Germline values: CDR1 SGHTA, CDR2 FQGTGA. The CDR3 covers 16 residues. Losses at the gene ends were 5 bases for V and 2 bases for J; bases not matched to a gene: 6. CDR3 DNA sequence: TGTGCCAGCAGCACCTCTAGCGGGGGCCCCTACAATGAGCAGTTCTTC. It is translated as CASSTSSGGPYNEQFF.

Many counts were recorded for this clonotype. The rearrangement links TRBV4-1 to TRBJ2-5; D is unclear. Germline CDR1 reads MGHRA; CDR2 reads YSYEKL. V was pared by 0 bases and J by 2 bases, with 7 bases between. The CDR3 loop spans 14 amino acids. The CDR3 DNA is TGCGCCAGCAGCCAAGAGACCGATCAAGAGACCCAGTACTTC. Its translation: CASSQETDQETQYF.

This clonotype was observed at least ten times. This sequence joins TRBV10-3 and TRBJ2-7, with TRBD2 as a possible D gene (5 bases). The CDR3 sequence is 12 residues long. Germline V gene lookup returns CDR1 ENHRY and CDR2 SYGVKD. Trimming shortened V by 8 bases and J by 0 bases, and 8 bases separated the two germline ends. CDR3 residues: CAIGGSSYEQYF. CDR3 in DNA: TGTGCCATCGGAGGCAGCTCCTACGAGCAGTACTTC.

This clonotype was counted at least ten times. The genes are TRBV6-5 and TRBJ1-1; D uncertain. The CDR3 loop spans 12 amino acids. Germline V CDR1 and CDR2: MNHEY, SVGAGI. V lost 8 bases and J lost 4, with 11 bases in between. Here the CDR3 reads CASRRRGTEAFF. CDR3 DNA: TGTGCCAGCCGACGGCGGGGCACTGAAGCTTTCTTT.

Many counts were recorded for this clonotype. The V gene is TRBV11-2, the J gene TRBJ1-3; D uncertain. Per germline, CDR1 SGHAT and CDR2 FQNNGV. V gave up 8 bases and J gave up 0 bases, with 8 bases separating them. There are 13 residues in the CDR3. CDR3 nucleotide sequence: TGTGCCAGCCGAATCAACTCTGGAAACACCATATATTTT. Amino acids: CASRINSGNTIYF.

J is TRBJ2-7 and V is TRBV13, with 10 bases fitting TRBD2. The CDR3 runs 16 residues. V gave up 4 bases and J gave up 2 bases; unmatched junction bases: 8. Germline CDR1 PRHDT, CDR2 FYEKMQ (reference sequence). The CDR3: CASSSRWTSGPYEQYF. The CDR3 DNA sequence: TGTGCCAGCAGCTCCAGATGGACTAGCGGCCCCTACGAGCAGTACTTC.

This clonotype was observed at least ten times. This chain links TRBV28 with TRBJ2-3, with 7 bases identical to TRBD1. The germline CDR1 and CDR2 sequences are MDHEN and SYDVKM. Losses at the gene ends were 6 bases for V and 9 bases for J; bases not matched to a gene: 6. The CDR3 length is 12 residues. This CDR3 reads CASSETGLTQYF. CDR3 bases: TGTGCCAGCAGCGAGACAGGGTTAACGCAGTATTTT.

The chain is built from TRBV4-1 and TRBJ2-2; D is perhaps TRBD2 (5 bases). V lost 0 bases and J 6 bases, leaving 8 bases between the germline ends. This CDR3 comprises 14 residues. CDR1 MGHRA and CDR2 YSYEKL come from the germline V gene. The CDR3 here is CASSQDGRAGELFF. The CDR3, as DNA: TGCGCCAGCAGCCAAGATGGGAGAGCCGGGGAGCTGTTTTTT.

This clonotype appeared many times. The rearrangement links TRBV24-1 to TRBJ1-2; 9 bases line up with TRBD1. V gave up 2 bases and J gave up 4 bases; unmatched junction bases: 4. Germline V lookup: CDR1 KGHDR, CDR2 SFDVKD. The length of the CDR3 is 15 residues. The CDR3 DNA reads as TGTGCCACCAGTGATTCCGGACAGGGGCTCTATGGCTACACCTTC. Translated: CATSDSGQGLYGYTF.

This clonotype was seen at least ten times. The V gene is TRBV12-3 or TRBV12-4, the J gene TRBJ1-4; D gene uncertain. The CDR3 is 15 amino acids. V was pared by 5 bases and J by 8 bases, with 18 bases between. CDR3 bases: TGTGCCAGCAGTCCGGCGCTGGGTGGGAGAGAAAAACTGTTTTTT. Its protein product is CASSPALGGREKLFF.

This clonotype was seen more than once but under ten times. The V and J genes are TRBV12-5 and TRBJ1-1; 7 bases agree with TRBD1. This CDR3 is built from 17 residues. The trim removed 3 bases at V and 1 base at J, leaving 11 bases unmatched. Germline V CDR1 and CDR2: LGHNT, FRNRAP. CDR3 in amino acids: CASGFSGGGFTNTEAFF. Written as DNA, the CDR3 is TGTGCTAGTGGTTTCTCAGGGGGGGGCTTCACGAACACTGAAGCTTTCTTT. Drawing the rest from reference TRBV12-5 and TRBJ1-1, the complete variable domain is DARVTQTPRHKVTEMGQEVTMRCQPILGHNTVFWYRQTMMQGLELLAYFRNRAPLDDSGMPKDRFSAEMPDATLATLKIQPSEPRDSAVYFCASGFSGGGFTNTEAFFGQGTRLTVV.

This clonotype came up many times. This chain links TRBV7-8 with TRBJ2-7; the D gene is possibly TRBD2 (5 bases). In germline, CDR1 is SGHVS, CDR2 FQNEAQ. The length of the CDR3 is 15 residues. The V and J ends lost 4 bases and 5 bases respectively, with 18 bases between them. CDR3 amino acids: CASSSPANQRDEQYF. The CDR3 DNA reads as TGTGCCAGCAGCTCTCCGGCCAACCAGAGGGACGAGCAGTACTTC. Full variable domain (missing parts from reference TRBV7-8 and TRBJ2-7): GAGVSQSPRYKVAKRGQDVALRCDPISGHVSLFWYQQALGQGPEFLTYFQNEAQLDKSGLPSDRFFAERPEGSVSTLKIQRTQQEDSAVYLCASSSPANQRDEQYFGPGTRLTVT.

This clonotype was counted ten times or more. V is TRBV7-8 and J is TRBJ2-2; TRBD1 matches at 7 bases. Losses at the gene ends were 1 base for V and 5 bases for J; bases not matched to a gene: 1. Germline V gene sequence: CDR1 SGHVS, CDR2 FQNEAQ. This CDR3 contains 14 residues. The CDR3 DNA follows: TGTGCCAGCAGCTTAGTCAGGGGGACCGGGGAGCTGTTTTTT. This gives the protein CASSLVRGTGELFF.

This clonotype was counted between two and nine times. This chain uses TRBV20-1 with TRBJ2-5; possible D gene TRBD2, 6 bases. Germline CDR1 is DFQATT and CDR2 is SNEGSKA (reference sequence). The CDR3 length is 12 residues. V lost 7 bases to trimming and J lost 7 bases, with 16 bases between them. Here the CDR3 reads CSVAGRKGTQYF. CDR3 DNA: TGCAGTGTGGCCGGGAGAAAGGGGACCCAGTACTTC.

This clonotype was counted many times. This chain links TRBV6-1 with TRBJ1-3; D gene unclear. The CDR3 spans 15 residues. Germline V CDR1 and CDR2: MNHNS, SASEGT. Trimming shortened V by 0 bases and J by 6 bases, and 12 bases separated the two germline ends. In nucleotides, the CDR3 is TGTGCCAGCAGTGAAGCGATTCAGGACGTAAACACCATATATTTT. Its protein is CASSEAIQDVNTIYF.